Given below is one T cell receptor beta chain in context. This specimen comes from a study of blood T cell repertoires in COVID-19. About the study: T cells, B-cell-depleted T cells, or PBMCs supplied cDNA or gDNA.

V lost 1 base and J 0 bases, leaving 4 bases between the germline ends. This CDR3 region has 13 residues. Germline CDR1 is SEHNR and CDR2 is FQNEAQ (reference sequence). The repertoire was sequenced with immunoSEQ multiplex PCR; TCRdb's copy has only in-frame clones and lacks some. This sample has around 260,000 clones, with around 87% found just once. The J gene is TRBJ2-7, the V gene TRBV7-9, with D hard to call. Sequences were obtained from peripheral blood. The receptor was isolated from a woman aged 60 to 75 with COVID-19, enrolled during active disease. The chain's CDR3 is CASSLGISYEQYF. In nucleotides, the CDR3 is TGTGCCAGCAGCTTAGGTATCTCCTACGAGCAGTACTTC.